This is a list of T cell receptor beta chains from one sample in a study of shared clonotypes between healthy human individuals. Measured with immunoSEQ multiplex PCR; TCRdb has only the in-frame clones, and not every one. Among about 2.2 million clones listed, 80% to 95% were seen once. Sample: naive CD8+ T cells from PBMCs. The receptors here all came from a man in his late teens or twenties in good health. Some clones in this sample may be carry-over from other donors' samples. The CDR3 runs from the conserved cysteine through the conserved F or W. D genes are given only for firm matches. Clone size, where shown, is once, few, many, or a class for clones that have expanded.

TGTGCCAGCAGTCTACAGGGGGCCAATATTGAAAAACTGTTTTTT,CASSLQGANIEKLFF,-,TRBD1,TRBJ1-4,TRBV6-5
TGTGCCAGCAGCTTCCTTATCTCGTACGAGCAGTACTTC,CASSFLISYEQYF,-,-,TRBJ2-7,TRBV5-6
TGTGCCAGCAGCCCGAAGGGTAGCACCTACGAGCAGTACTTC,CASSPKGSTYEQYF,-,-,TRBJ2-7,TRBV27
TGTGCTAGTGGTTCGGGGGATACCGGGGAGCTGTTTTTT,CASGSGDTGELFF,once,-,TRBJ2-2,TRBV12-5
TGCGCCAGCAGCTTGGCGGGAGGAGTTTGGGGCGCAGATACGCAGTATTTT,CASSLAGGVWGADTQYF,-,TRBD2,TRBJ2-3,TRBV5-1
TGCAGCGTTGAAGTCCGGGTTTACGGCTCCTACGAGCAGTACTTC,CSVEVRVYGSYEQYF,-,-,TRBJ2-7,TRBV29-1
TGTGCCAGCAGTGAATTTGGCTTCCAAGAGACCCAGTACTTC,CASSEFGFQETQYF,-,-,TRBJ2-5,TRBV25-1
TGTGCCAGCAGCGGATTAGCCGGGGAGCTGTTTTTT,CASSGLAGELFF,-,-,TRBJ2-2,TRBV9
TGTGCCAGCAGCCCCGGACTAGCGGGTTACAATGAGCAGTTCTTC,CASSPGLAGYNEQFF,-,TRBD2,TRBJ2-1,TRBV7-9
TGTGCCAGCAGCTTGCTGCCAGGGGGCGCGGGGAACATTCAGTACTTC,CASSLLPGGAGNIQYF,once,TRBD1,TRBJ2-4,TRBV7-9
TGTGCCAGCAGCCAAGGGACAGGGGGCTTGACAGATACGCAGTATTTT,CASSQGTGGLTDTQYF,-,TRBD1,TRBJ2-3,TRBV4-2
TGCGCCAGCAGTGATCTGGCAGATACGCAGTATTTT,CASSDLADTQYF,-,-,TRBJ2-3,TRBV10-1
TGTGCCAGCAGCTCCCCCCCAGGGGCGTCCTACGAGCAGTACTTC,CASSSPPGASYEQYF,-,-,TRBJ2-7,TRBV7-9
TGTGCCAGCAGTTGGACCAGGGGGCATCCCGAGACCCAGTACTTC,CASSWTRGHPETQYF,-,TRBD1,TRBJ2-5,TRBV6-5
TGTGCCAGCAGCCCTCGGACAGGGAAGAAGGCCGGGGGTGGGGAGCAGTTCTTC,CASSPRTGKKAGGGEQFF,-,TRBD1,TRBJ2-1,TRBV4-2
TGTGCCAGCAGCCGACGGGGATCGAGCTGGGACACTGAAGCTTTCTTT,CASSRRGSSWDTEAFF,-,-,TRBJ1-1,TRBV11-2
TGTGCCAGCCTACCACCGGGACAAACTAACAATGAGCAGTTCTTC,CASLPPGQTNNEQFF,-,-,TRBJ2-1,TRBV7-9
TGTGCCAGCAGTTCTTTGGGGGGTACTTCCTACAATGAGCAGTTCTTC,CASSSLGGTSYNEQFF,-,-,TRBJ2-1,TRBV6-6
TGTGCCAGCAGCACCCGGAGCGGCGGGAGGACCGACGAGCAGTACTTC,CASSTRSGGRTDEQYF,-,TRBD2,TRBJ2-7,TRBV7-9
TGTGCCAGTAGTATACTGCGGGAGGGCCTCAATGAGCAGTTCTTC,CASSILREGLNEQFF,-,TRBD2,TRBJ2-1,TRBV19
TGTGCCAGCAGCCCCCCTAGGGCTAACTATGGCTACACCTTC,CASSPPRANYGYTF,few,-,TRBJ1-2,TRBV7-9
TGTGCCAGCACCGCCAGCTCCTACGAGCAGTACTTC,CASTASSYEQYF,-,-,TRBJ2-7,TRBV11-2
TGTGCCTCCAGCGGGAGGGCCTCCTACGAGCAGTACTTC,CASSGRASYEQYF,-,TRBD2,TRBJ2-7,TRBV2
TGCGCCAGCAGCCAAGATGACGCGAGGAACACTGAAGCTTTCTTT,CASSQDDARNTEAFF,few,-,TRBJ1-1,TRBV4-3
TGTGCCAGCAGTGACGGTGTCCGCCGCCTAACTAATGAAAAACTGTTTTTT,CASSDGVRRLTNEKLFF,-,-,TRBJ1-4,TRBV2
TGCGCCAGCAGCCTCAAGCGGGAAGGTGAGCAGTTCTTC,CASSLKREGEQFF,-,TRBD2,TRBJ2-1,TRBV5-1
TGTGCCAGCAAGAGGGGCGCCTCCTACGAGCAGTACTTC,CASKRGASYEQYF,once,-,TRBJ2-7,TRBV28
TGTGCCAGCAGCTTAACAGCGGGAGCTGTAGATACGCAGTATTTT,CASSLTAGAVDTQYF,-,TRBD2,TRBJ2-3,TRBV7-3
TGTGCCAGCAGCCCCGGACAGGAGAGCTCCTACAATGAGCAGTTCTTC,CASSPGQESSYNEQFF,-,TRBD1,TRBJ2-1,TRBV7-7
TGTGCCAGCAGCTTCCGGACAGGGGGCGTGGGGACTGAAGCTTTCTTT,CASSFRTGGVGTEAFF,-,TRBD1,TRBJ1-1,TRBV7-8
TGTGCCAGCAGCGCCCCGCGGACAGGGAACACCGGGGAGCTGTTTTTT,CASSAPRTGNTGELFF,-,TRBD1,TRBJ2-2,TRBV9
TGTGCCAGCAGCTTAGATCGGATTCTTGGACTAGCCTACGAGCAGTACTTC,CASSLDRILGLAYEQYF,-,TRBD2,TRBJ2-7,TRBV11-2
TGTGCCAGCAGCACTAGCCTCCAAGAGACCCAGTACTTC,CASSTSLQETQYF,-,-,TRBJ2-5,TRBV13
TGTGCCAGCAGCGCGCCGACCCCAGGGCGGGGAGACTACGAGCAGTACTTC,CASSAPTPGRGDYEQYF,-,-,TRBJ2-7,TRBV11-1
TGTGCCAGCAGCCTAATCACCGGGGAGCTGTTTTTT,CASSLITGELFF,few,-,TRBJ2-2,TRBV13
TGCGCCAGCAGCCACGAGAGCAGCTATGGCTACACCTTC,CASSHESSYGYTF,-,-,TRBJ1-2,TRBV4-1
TGTGCCAGCAGCTTAGGCCCGGGACAGCAATCGTTC,CASSLGPGQQSF,-,TRBD1,TRBJ2-7,TRBV7-2
TGCGCCAGCACACCCGGCTCCTACGAGCAGTACTTC,CASTPGSYEQYF,-,-,TRBJ2-7,TRBV10-2
TGTGCCAGCAGCTTACGGCTAGCGGGCAACACCGGGGAGCTGTTTTTT,CASSLRLAGNTGELFF,-,TRBD2,TRBJ2-2,TRBV11-3
TGTGCCTGGAGGCCCAACAGGGTCGGCGAGCAGTTCTTC,CAWRPNRVGEQFF,-,-,TRBJ2-1,TRBV30
TGTGCCAGCAGCGTACCCGATTTGATCAAATTTGATACGCAGTATTTT,CASSVPDLIKFDTQYF,-,-,TRBJ2-3,TRBV9
TGTGCCAGCAGCCCAACGGGCGGCAATGAGCAGTTCTTC,CASSPTGGNEQFF,-,-,TRBJ2-1,TRBV13
TGTGCCAGCAGCCCGCCGGCCAACCGGGAAATTAACTATGGCTACACCTTC,CASSPPANREINYGYTF,once,-,TRBJ1-2,TRBV9
TGTGCCAGCAGTTTATTACAGGGGCTGAACACTGAAGCTTTCTTT,CASSLLQGLNTEAFF,-,TRBD1,TRBJ1-1,TRBV27
TGTGCCAGCAGCTTCGACAGCAATGAAAAACTGTTTTTT,CASSFDSNEKLFF,-,-,TRBJ1-4,TRBV7-9
TGTGCCAGTAGTCCCGGACAGGGATTAGGCGAGCAGTACTTC,CASSPGQGLGEQYF,-,TRBD1,TRBJ2-7,TRBV19
TGTGCCAGCAGCCCGGGGACAGGGCTAAGCGAGCAGTACTTC,CASSPGTGLSEQYF,-,TRBD1,TRBJ2-7,TRBV7-3
TGTGCCAGCAGCGTAGTTATGGACCCGACCTACAATGAGCAGTTCTTC,CASSVVMDPTYNEQFF,-,-,TRBJ2-1,TRBV9
TGTGCCAGCAGTTCGGGACAGAATCCCCCCAATCAGCCCCAGCATTTT,CASSSGQNPPNQPQHF,-,TRBD1,TRBJ1-5,TRBV27
TGTGCCAGCAGCGTAGTGACTAGCGGGAACCAGCAGTTCTTC,CASSVVTSGNQQFF,-,TRBD2,TRBJ2-1,TRBV9
TGTGCCAGCAGCTTGACAGGGTTCGAGCAGTACTTC,CASSLTGFEQYF,-,TRBD1,TRBJ2-7,TRBV7-9
TGTGCCAGCAGCGTATGGTGGGAGAGCTCCTACGAGCAGTACTTC,CASSVWWESSYEQYF,-,-,TRBJ2-7,TRBV9